The following is a T cell receptor (beta chain) sequence with its context. This record belongs to a study of cytomegalovirus exposure and HLA in healthy donors. Vbeta (60) and Jbeta (13) primers were used in the PCR. The assay was immunoSEQ multiplex PCR, and TCRdb's table has in-frame clones only and misses some. Of fewer than 200,000 clones in the sample, roughly 84% are singletons; the top ten hold roughly 1.5%. The trim removed 3 bases at V and 8 bases at J, leaving 9 bases unmatched. Germline values: CDR1 MDHEN, CDR2 SYDVKM. This CDR3 spans 14 amino acids. Sequencing used PBMCs. This receptor was identified in a male donor in good health and CMV-seronegative. The rearrangement uses TRBV28 and TRBJ1-1; 7 nucleotides agree with TRBD1. Here the CDR3 reads CASSLRGLLLEAFF. CDR3 nucleotides: TGTGCCAGCAGTTTGAGGGGGCTCCTTTTGGAAGCTTTCTTT.